Here is one T cell receptor (beta chain) with its context. No antigen is known for it. The sample comes from a study of T cell clones after liver transplantation. Study overall: Timepoints were pre-transplant, pre-withdrawal, and after withdrawal was completed or failed. Study-wide findings and caveats: Conclusions were preliminary, with small, heterogeneous patient groups.

Per the germline V gene, CDR1 is MDHEN and CDR2 is SYDVKM. Deletions cut 7 bases from V and 1 base from J, with 13 bases between. CDR3 size: 14 residues. TCRdb keeps only in-frame clones here, not all; method: immunoSEQ multiplex PCR. The table includes tens of thousands of clones, around 70% detected once. Unstimulated PBMCs were sorted into CD3+CD4+ and CD3+CD8+ populations. This material consisted of CD4+ T cells from blood, taken at the 22-month timepoint. This chain uses TRBV28 with TRBJ1-1; weak D call: TRBD1 (6 bases). This clonotype originated in a human patient who received a liver transplant. The T cells may partly be graft donor cells. The CDR3 region has the DNA TGTGCCAGCACTACCGGGACACGGAACACTGAAGCTTTCTTT. It is translated as CASTTGTRNTEAFF.